The 20 T cell receptor beta chains reported below all come from one sample, sequenced in a study of T cells in Graves' hyperthyroidism and ophthalmopathy. From RNA transcripts, TCR beta CDR3 regions were amplified. Using the HTBI primer set, a first-round RT-PCR was run on the TCR CDR3. TCRdb re-derived calls from the multiplex PCR reads in MiXCR, one entry per CDR3 protein. The sample includes under 700,000 distinct CDR3 sequences, 35% to 55% of them seen just once. Sequenced sample: peripheral blood or thyroid tissue (not recorded which). The receptors derive from a woman under 30 with Graves' hyperthyroidism.

V is TRBV2 and J is TRBJ2-7; D uncertain. V gave up 11 bases and J gave up 9 bases, with 26 bases separating them. The CDR3 is 14 amino acids. CDR1 SNHLY and CDR2 FYNNEI come from the germline V gene. Written as DNA, the CDR3 is TGTGCCTCCGGATGGGCAGGCTCTATCCGTGGGCAGTACTTC. Protein: CASGWAGSIRGQYF.

This clonotype has more than one count but fewer than ten. The chain recombines TRBV20-1 with TRBJ2-7; D remains ambiguous. The germline V gene has CDR1 DFQATT and CDR2 SNEGSKA (reference sequence). This CDR3 is built from 12 residues. The germline V and J ends were trimmed by 2 bases and 3 bases, with 8 bases remaining between them. The CDR3 nucleotides read TGCAGTGCTAGATTCCGGTTCTACGAGCAGTACTTC. Protein: CSARFRFYEQYF.

The chain uses TRBV11-1 and TRBJ2-1, with no clear D. The CDR3 length is 13 residues. The germline CDR1 and CDR2 sequences are SGHAT and FQDESV (reference sequence). V was clipped by 7 bases and J by 4 bases, with 11 bases between them. The CDR3 coding sequence is TGTGCCAGCACCCCCGAAAGGTACAATGAGCAGTTCTTC. It yields the protein CASTPERYNEQFF.

This clonotype showed up many times. V and J are TRBV29-1 and TRBJ2-5; TRBD1 aligns across 7 bases. The CDR3 is made up of 14 amino acids. Unmatched junction bases numbered 8, after V lost 2 bases and J lost 5 bases. CDR1 is SQVTM, CDR2 ANQGSEA, per germline. CDR3 DNA sequence: TGCAGCGTTGAAAAGGCAGGGGGTCTGGAGACCCAGTACTTC. As protein: CSVEKAGGLETQYF.

This clonotype has more than one count but fewer than ten. This chain connects TRBV12-3 or TRBV12-4 to TRBJ1-1, with 7 positions matching TRBD1. J was trimmed by 1 base and V by 7 bases; bases with no gene match: 6. This CDR3 region has 14 residues. CDR3 in DNA: TGTGCCAGCACTATAGGACAGGAGAACACTGAAGCTTTCTTT. Translation: CASTIGQENTEAFF.

This sequence joins TRBV15 and TRBJ2-3, with D uncertain. Trimming took off 3 bases at V and 3 bases at J, with 7 bases between the two ends. The germline gives CDR1 LNHNV, CDR2 YYDKDF (reference sequence). This CDR3 contains 13 residues. The CDR3 region is CATSSLSTDTQYF. The CDR3 DNA reads TGTGCCACCAGCAGCCTTAGTACAGATACGCAGTATTTT. Full variable domain (remainder filled in from reference TRBV15 and TRBJ2-3): DAMVIQNPRYQVTQFGKPVTLSCSQTLNHNVMYWYQQKSSQAPKLLFHYYDKDFNNEADTPDNFQSRRPNTSFCFLDIRSPGLGDTAMYLCATSSLSTDTQYFGPGTRLTVL.

On this clonotype: A clone one base away is much larger, so this may be a read error. V gene TRBV29-1 combines with J gene TRBJ2-2; D is ambiguous. Germline V gene data show CDR1 as SQVTM and CDR2 as ANQGSEA. CDR3 length: 12 residues. The DNA of the CDR3 is TGCAGCGTTGTGGTGGGCACCGGGCAGCTGTTTTTT. Translating it yields CSVVVGTGQLFF.

This clonotype was counted between two and nine times. The chain is built from TRBV2 and TRBJ2-2; D is possibly TRBD1 (5 bases). The V and J ends lost 5 bases and 2 bases respectively, with 9 bases between them. Germline lookup yields CDR1 SNHLY and CDR2 FYNNEI. The CDR3 length is 14 residues. The CDR3 DNA reads TGTGCCAGCAGTCCGACAGCCAACACCGGGGAGCTGTTTTTT. Protein product: CASSPTANTGELFF.

This clonotype has ten or more counts. V and J are TRBV5-1 and TRBJ1-2; D unclear. This CDR3 contains 14 residues. The germline V and J ends were trimmed by 0 bases and 5 bases, with 11 bases remaining between them. The germline V gene has CDR1 SGHRS and CDR2 YFSETQ. The CDR3 nucleotides read TGCGCCAGCAGCTTGGGTCAGGAGGATTATGGCTACACCTTC. It translates to CASSLGQEDYGYTF.

This clonotype was observed many times. V usage is TRBV20-1 and J usage is TRBJ2-5; 8 bases agree with TRBD2. Germline trimming cut 4 bases from V and 0 bases from J; bases unmatched to any gene: 10. Germline V lookup: CDR1 DFQATT, CDR2 SNEGSKA (reference sequence). CDR3 size: 16 residues. For the CDR3, the DNA is TGCAGTGCTATGCCCCAGGCTAGCGGGTACCAAGAGACCCAGTACTTC. Amino acids: CSAMPQASGYQETQYF.

As DNA, the CDR3 is TGTGCCACCAAGTTCGGTGGGAGTGACACCGGGGAGCTGTTTTTT. Its translation is CATKFGGSDTGELFF. The chain has TRBV15 and TRBJ2-2; D may be TRBD2 (5 bases). CDR1 and CDR2 (germline): LNHNV, YYDKDF (reference sequence). V dropped 7 bases and J dropped 3 bases, with 15 bases sitting between them. This CDR3 spans 15 amino acids.

The gene calls are TRBV29-1 and TRBJ1-2, with unresolved D. With 8 bases removed from V and 4 bases from J, the gap between germline ends came to 8 bases. The CDR3 covers 10 residues. Germline lookup yields CDR1 SQVTM and CDR2 ANQGSEA. CDR3 sequence reads: CSLDTYGYTF. CDR3 DNA: TGCAGCTTAGACACCTATGGCTACACCTTC.

This clonotype occurred a few times. The chain links TRBV7-2 to TRBJ1-2; D might be TRBD1 (5 bases). The ends were cut back, 4 bases at V and 0 bases at J, with 12 bases in the middle. The CDR3 totals 15 residues. Per germline, CDR1 SGHTA and CDR2 FQGNSA. CDR3 DNA: TGTGCCAGCAGCTCTTACAGGCCCGCTAACTATGGCTACACCTTC. It translates to CASSSYRPANYGYTF.

Here the CDR3 DNA reads TGTGCCAGCAGCTCGGGTCGAGAAGGTCAAGAGACCCAGTACTTC. Its protein is CASSSGREGQETQYF. V is TRBV7-6 and J is TRBJ2-5, with unresolved D. This CDR3 has 15 amino acids. Per germline, CDR1 SGHVS and CDR2 FNYEAQ. V lost 4 bases and J lost 2, with 14 bases in between. The full variable domain, in which reference TRBV7-6 and TRBJ2-5 provide the parts outside the CDR3, is GAGVSQSPRYKVTKRGQDVALRCDPISGHVSLYWYRQALGQGPEFLTYFNYEAQQDKSGLPNDRFSAERPEGSISTLTIQRTEQRDSAMYRCASSSGREGQETQYFGPGTRLLVL.

This clonotype was counted a few times. This sequence joins TRBV25-1 and TRBJ1-2; 7 bases agree with TRBD1. The CDR3 is 13 residues long. Germline V gene data show CDR1 as MGHDK and CDR2 as SYGVNS. The CDR3 DNA reads as TGTGCTAGGCAGAACAGGGGTGGCTATGGCTACACCTTC. Translated: CARQNRGGYGYTF.

The V gene is TRBV15, the J gene TRBJ2-3; 7 bases align to TRBD1. V dropped 0 bases and J dropped 5; count of bases not matched to a gene: 5. This CDR3 comprises 15 residues. Germline V gene data show CDR1 as LNHNV and CDR2 as YYDKDF (reference sequence). The CDR3 DNA sequence: TGTGCCACCAGCAGAGAGAAGACAGGGAAAGATACGCAGTATTTT. Translated, it gives CATSREKTGKDTQYF.

This chain uses TRBV25-1 with TRBJ1-1; TRBD1 is a possible D gene (5 bases). V was cut by 7 bases and J by 0 bases, with 15 bases left in between. Germline loops: CDR1 MGHDK, CDR2 SYGVNS. CDR3 length: 15 amino acids. CDR3 amino acids: CASTLGGYMNTEAFF. CDR3 coding DNA: TGTGCCAGCACCCTGGGGGGGTACATGAACACTGAAGCTTTCTTT.

This chain joins TRBV5-1 and TRBJ2-7; possible D gene TRBD2, 5 bases. Per germline, CDR1 SGHRS and CDR2 YFSETQ. The CDR3 spans 12 residues. V lost 3 bases to trimming and J lost 7 bases, with 11 bases between them. CDR3 loop: CASSSDTGEQYF. CDR3 bases: TGCGCCAGCAGCTCCGACACGGGGGAGCAGTACTTC.

The J gene is TRBJ1-5, the V gene TRBV19, with D perhaps TRBD1 (6 bases). The germline gives CDR1 LNHDA, CDR2 SQIVND (reference sequence). V lost 9 bases and J lost 3, with 15 bases in between. This CDR3 comprises 14 residues. CDR3 nucleotides: TGTGCCAGCGCCGCGCGGGGGGCCAATCAGCCCCAGCATTTT. Its protein is CASAARGANQPQHF.

The V gene is TRBV4-2, the J gene TRBJ1-2, with a possible D match to TRBD1 (6 bases). Trimming took off 4 bases at V and 5 bases at J, with 14 bases between the two ends. Germline lookup yields CDR1 LGHNA and CDR2 YNFKEQ. The CDR3 spans 14 residues. CDR3 sequence reads: CASSRTEPVYGYTF. In nucleotides, the CDR3 is TGTGCCAGCAGCCGGACAGAGCCCGTTTATGGCTACACCTTC.